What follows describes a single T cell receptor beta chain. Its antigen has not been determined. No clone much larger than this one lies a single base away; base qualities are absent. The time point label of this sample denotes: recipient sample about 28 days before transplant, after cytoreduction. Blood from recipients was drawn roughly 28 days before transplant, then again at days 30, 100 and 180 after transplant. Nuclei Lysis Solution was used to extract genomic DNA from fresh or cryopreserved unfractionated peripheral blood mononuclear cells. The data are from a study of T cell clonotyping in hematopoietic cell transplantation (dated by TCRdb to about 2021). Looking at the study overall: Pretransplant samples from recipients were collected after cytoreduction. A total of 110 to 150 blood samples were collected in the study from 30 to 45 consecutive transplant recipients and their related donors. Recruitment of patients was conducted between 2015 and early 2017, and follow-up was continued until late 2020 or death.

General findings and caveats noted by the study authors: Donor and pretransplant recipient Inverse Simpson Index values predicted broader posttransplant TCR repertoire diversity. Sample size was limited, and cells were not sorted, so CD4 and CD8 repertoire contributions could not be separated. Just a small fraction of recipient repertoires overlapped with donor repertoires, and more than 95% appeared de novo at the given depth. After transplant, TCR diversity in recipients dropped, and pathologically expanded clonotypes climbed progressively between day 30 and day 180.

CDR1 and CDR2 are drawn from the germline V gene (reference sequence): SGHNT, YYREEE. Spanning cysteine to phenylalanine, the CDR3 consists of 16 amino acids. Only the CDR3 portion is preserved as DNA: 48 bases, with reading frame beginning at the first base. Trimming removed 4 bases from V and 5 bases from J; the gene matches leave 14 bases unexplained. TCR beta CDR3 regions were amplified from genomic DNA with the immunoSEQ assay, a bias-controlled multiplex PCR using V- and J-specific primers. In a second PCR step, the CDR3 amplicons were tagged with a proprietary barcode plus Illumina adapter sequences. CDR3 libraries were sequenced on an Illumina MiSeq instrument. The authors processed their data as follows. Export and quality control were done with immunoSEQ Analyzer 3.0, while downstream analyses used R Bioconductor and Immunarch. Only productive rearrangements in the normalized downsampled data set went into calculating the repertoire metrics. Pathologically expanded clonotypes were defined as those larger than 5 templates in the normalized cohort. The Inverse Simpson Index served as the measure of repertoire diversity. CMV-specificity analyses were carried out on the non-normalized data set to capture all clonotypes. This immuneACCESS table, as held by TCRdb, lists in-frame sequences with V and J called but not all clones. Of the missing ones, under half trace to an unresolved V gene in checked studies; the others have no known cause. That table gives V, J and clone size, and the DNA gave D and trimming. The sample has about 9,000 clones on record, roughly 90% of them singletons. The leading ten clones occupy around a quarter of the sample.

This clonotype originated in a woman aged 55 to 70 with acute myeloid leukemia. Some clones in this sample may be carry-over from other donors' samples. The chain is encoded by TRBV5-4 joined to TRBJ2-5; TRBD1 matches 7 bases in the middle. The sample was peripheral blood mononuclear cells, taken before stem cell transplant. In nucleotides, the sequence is TGTGCCAGCAGCATGCGGACAGGACCCAGGAGGGAGACCCAGTACTTC. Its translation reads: CASSMRTGPRRETQYF.